One sample yielded the 25 T cell receptor beta chains listed below, sequenced in a study of T cell responses to AZD1222 COVID-19 vaccine. Assay used: immunoSEQ multiplex PCR; TCRdb lists only in-frame clones, some missing. Among around 100,000 clones listed, roughly 91% were seen once. The sequencing here drew on peripheral blood, taken on day 0 of AZD1222 vaccination. Every receptor here comes from an adult in good health.

The chain combines TRBV6-2 or TRBV6-3 with TRBJ1-1, with 7 bases aligning to TRBD1. Unmatched junction bases numbered 5, after V lost 0 bases and J lost 4 bases. Looked up from germline, CDR1 is MNHEY and CDR2 is SVGEGT. This CDR3 contains 15 residues. The CDR3 protein is CASSYSTGISTEAFF. Here the CDR3 DNA reads TGTGCCAGCAGTTACTCGACAGGGATAAGCACTGAAGCTTTCTTT.

The chain uses TRBV5-1 and TRBJ1-4, with D perhaps matching TRBD1 (5 bases). From germline, CDR1 is SGHRS and CDR2 YFSETQ. The ends were cut back, 0 bases at V and 8 bases at J, with 8 bases in the middle. The CDR3 contains 13 residues. Here the CDR3 reads CASSLEGDEKLFF. The CDR3 region has the DNA TGCGCCAGCAGCTTGGAAGGGGACGAAAAACTGTTTTTT.

The chain has TRBV5-8 and TRBJ1-1; D uncertain. The CDR3 runs 16 residues. Germline V lookup: CDR1 SGHTS, CDR2 YDEGEE. V was pared by 3 bases and J by 0 bases, with 15 bases between. CDR3 nucleotides: TGTGCCAGCAGCTGGACTCGGACGGATATGAACACTGAAGCTTTCTTT. Protein: CASSWTRTDMNTEAFF.

The chain joins TRBV28 to TRBJ2-7, with D possibly being TRBD2 (6 bases). V was pared by 8 bases and J by 6 bases, with 23 bases between. Germline V lookup: CDR1 MDHEN, CDR2 SYDVKM. This CDR3 is 15 amino acids long. CDR3 in amino acids: CASGLMGLGRGEQYF. In nucleotides, the CDR3 is TGTGCCAGCGGACTAATGGGACTGGGGCGTGGCGAGCAGTACTTC.

The chain uses TRBV24-1 and TRBJ1-2; D ambiguous. CDR1 and CDR2 from the germline V gene are KGHDR and SFDVKD. V lost 4 bases and J lost 4, with 6 bases in between. This CDR3 spans 12 amino acids. CDR3: CATSDSSYGYTF. The CDR3 DNA is TGTGCCACCAGTGACAGCTCCTATGGCTACACCTTC.

The J gene is TRBJ2-3, the V gene TRBV28; D remains unclear. Germline V gene sequence: CDR1 MDHEN, CDR2 SYDVKM. V was trimmed by 6 bases and J by 2 bases, leaving 15 bases between them. The CDR3 has 15 residues. The CDR3, as DNA: TGTGCCAGCAGCCCCCGCGTCGGCGACACAGATACGCAGTATTTT. It specifies CASSPRVGDTDTQYF.

In its sample, this clone was seen once. The rearrangement joins TRBV2 to TRBJ2-7; D is ambiguous. The CDR3 is 11 residues long. Germline lookup yields CDR1 SNHLY and CDR2 FYNNEI. V was pared by 5 bases and J by 6 bases, with 8 bases between. CDR3 amino acids: CASSRRTEQYF. CDR3 sequence (DNA): TGTGCCAGCAGTCGCAGGACCGAGCAGTACTTC.

This chain joins TRBV2 and TRBJ2-5; 8 nucleotides line up with TRBD1. V lost 7 bases, J lost 5 bases, and 9 bases stayed unmatched. CDR3 length equals 14 residues. CDR1 is SNHLY, CDR2 FYNNEI, per germline. DNA for the CDR3: TGTGCCAGCAACAGCAGGGGGCTGGAGGAGACCCAGTACTTC. This gives the protein CASNSRGLEETQYF.

This chain links TRBV11-3 with TRBJ1-3; D is uncertain. The germline V gene has CDR1 SGHNT and CDR2 YENEEA. There are 12 residues in the CDR3. Trimming left V 4 bases short and J 4 bases short, with 5 bases between. In DNA form, the CDR3 reads TGTGCCAGCAGCTATGGGGGAAACACCATATATTTT. Its protein is CASSYGGNTIYF.

The J gene is TRBJ1-1, the V gene TRBV11-1; D is uncertain. The CDR3 runs to 13 residues. Germline V lookup: CDR1 SGHAT, CDR2 FQDESV (reference sequence). V lost 0 bases, J lost 4 bases, and 6 bases lay in between. The CDR3, as DNA: TGTGCCAGCAGCTTAGCCGGTGGCACTGAAGCTTTCTTT. Its translation is CASSLAGGTEAFF.

This chain joins TRBV4-1 and TRBJ2-5; possibly TRBD1 for D (5 bases). The V gene lost 4 bases and the J gene lost 5 bases, with 11 bases spanning the gap. The CDR3 length is 13 residues. Germline V gene lookup returns CDR1 MGHRA and CDR2 YSYEKL. The CDR3 sequence: CASSRGHRETQYF. CDR3 DNA: TGCGCCAGCAGCCGCGGACACAGGGAGACCCAGTACTTC.

This clone was counted once. The chain recombines TRBV3-1 (or the pseudogene TRBV3-2) with TRBJ2-7; D tentatively fits TRBD1 or TRBD2 (5 bases each). This CDR3 contains 16 residues. V was cut by 1 base and J by 3 bases, with 16 bases left in between. The germline V gene encodes CDR1 LGHDT and CDR2 YNNKEL (reference sequence). The CDR3: CASSQGTWGSRYEQYF. CDR3 DNA sequence: TGTGCCAGCAGCCAAGGGACGTGGGGGAGTCGCTACGAGCAGTACTTC.

This clone showed up just once. The CDR3 sequence: CASSLLRQGGSTDTQYF. CDR3 DNA sequence: TGCGCCAGCAGCTTGTTACGACAGGGGGGGAGCACAGATACGCAGTATTTT. The chain joins TRBV5-1 to TRBJ2-3; 9 bases agree with TRBD1. The germline CDR1 and CDR2 sequences are SGHRS and YFSETQ. The length of the CDR3 is 17 residues. V dropped 1 base and J dropped 0; count of bases not matched to a gene: 6. The whole variable domain, filled in from reference TRBV5-1 and TRBJ2-3, reads KAGVTQTPRYLIKTRGQQVTLSCSPISGHRSVSWYQQTPGQGLQFLFEYFSETQRNKGNFPGRFSGRQFSNSRSEMNVSTLELGDSALYLCASSLLRQGGSTDTQYFGPGTRLTVL.

The V and J genes are TRBV18 and TRBJ2-2; perhaps TRBD2 as D (6 bases). The CDR3 totals 15 residues. Germline values: CDR1 KGHSH, CDR2 LQKENI. Between the trimmed V and J ends, which lost 5 bases and 5 bases, there was a span of 15 bases. CDR3 sequence: CASSWSSDGTGELFF. For the CDR3, the DNA is TGTGCCAGCTCATGGTCTAGCGATGGGACCGGGGAGCTGTTTTTT.

The gene calls are TRBV14 and TRBJ2-7; D is uncertain. The CDR3 consists of 11 residues. Germline V CDR1 and CDR2: SGHDN, FVKESK. The ends were cut back, 6 bases at V and 2 bases at J, with 5 bases in the middle. CDR3 sequence reads: CASSHTYEQYF. CDR3 coding DNA: TGTGCCAGCAGTCATACCTACGAGCAGTACTTC.

This clone has just one count. The gene calls are TRBV27 and TRBJ2-1; 8 positions match TRBD2. Losses at the gene ends were 6 bases for V and 6 bases for J; bases not matched to a gene: 13. The length of the CDR3 is 16 residues. Looked up from germline, CDR1 is MNHEY and CDR2 is SMNVEV (reference sequence). The CDR3 sequence is CASSLSGGALPNEQFF. CDR3 coding DNA: TGTGCCAGCAGCCTCAGCGGGGGTGCTTTGCCCAATGAGCAGTTCTTC.

The rearrangement uses TRBV19 and TRBJ1-1; D perhaps matches TRBD1 (5 bases). From germline, CDR1 is LNHDA and CDR2 SQIVND (reference sequence). Trimming took off 7 bases at V and 5 bases at J, with 17 bases between the two ends. CDR3 length: 14 amino acids. The CDR3 is CASIEGRDYTEAFF. DNA of the CDR3: TGTGCCAGTATCGAGGGCAGGGATTATACTGAAGCTTTCTTT.

The chain joins TRBV18 to TRBJ1-1; TRBD1 matches 7 bases. The junction had 20 bases not matched to a gene; V was cut back by 2 bases and J by 5 bases. This CDR3 has 19 amino acids. Germline values: CDR1 KGHSH, CDR2 LQKENI. CDR3 loop: CASSPRLDHPKTGTTEAFF. CDR3 DNA: TGTGCCAGCTCACCAAGGCTCGACCACCCGAAGACAGGGACGACTGAAGCTTTCTTT.

This clone has only a few counts. The chain joins TRBV12-3 or TRBV12-4 to TRBJ1-1; no definite D call. This CDR3 has 11 residues. V was clipped by 5 bases and J by 5 bases, with 6 bases between them. Here the CDR3 DNA reads TGTGCCAGCAGTCCCCTGACTGAAGCTTTCTTT. Encoded protein: CASSPLTEAFF.

DNA for the CDR3: TGTGCCAGCAGCCAAGATGTGGTTTCCTATGGCTACACCTTC. As protein: CASSQDVVSYGYTF. V usage is TRBV3-1 (or the pseudogene TRBV3-2) and J usage is TRBJ1-2; D remains ambiguous. The V end lost 0 bases, the J end lost 4 bases, and 9 bases lay between the germline ends. The CDR3 runs 14 residues. The germline gives CDR1 LGHDT, CDR2 YNNKEL (reference sequence).

The gene calls are TRBV6-6 and TRBJ2-7; possible D gene TRBD2, 7 bases. This CDR3 region has 14 residues. The germline CDR1 and CDR2 sequences are MNHNY and SVGAGI (reference sequence). V was clipped by 0 bases and J by 7 bases, with 13 bases between them. In DNA, the CDR3 is TGTGCCAGCAGTTACTCGTCGGGGGGCGGTGAGCAGTACTTC. This codes for CASSYSSGGGEQYF.

V and J are TRBV29-1 and TRBJ2-7; 9 bases line up with TRBD1. Germline V gene lookup returns CDR1 SQVTM and CDR2 ANQGSEA. Trimming at V came to 7 bases and at J to 5 bases, leaving 6 bases not matched to a gene. The CDR3 loop spans 12 amino acids. The CDR3 loop is CSADRGRDEQYF. CDR3 in DNA: TGCAGCGCGGACAGGGGTCGCGACGAGCAGTACTTC.

The V call is TRBV7-9, the J call TRBJ1-6, with 8 bases matching TRBD1. The length of the CDR3 is 17 residues. Germline CDR1 reads SEHNR; CDR2 reads FQNEAQ (reference sequence). J gave up 10 bases and V 5 bases, and 16 bases lay outside the gene matches. CDR3 region: CASSPLFGQGGESPLHF. The CDR3 nucleotides are TGTGCCAGCAGCCCACTTTTCGGACAGGGAGGCGAATCACCCCTCCACTTT.

The chain combines TRBV27 with TRBJ2-7; no firm D call. The CDR3 loop spans 16 amino acids. Trimming left V 3 bases short and J 2 bases short, with 17 bases between. Looked up from germline, CDR1 is MNHEY and CDR2 is SMNVEV (reference sequence). The CDR3 DNA follows: TGTGCCAGCAGTTTCAATAGACAACCCGAGCCCTACGAGCAGTACTTC. This encodes CASSFNRQPEPYEQYF.

V is TRBV20-1 and J is TRBJ1-5; 7 bases agree with TRBD1. Trimming cost V 3 bases and J 7 bases; bases outside gene matches: 15. The CDR3 runs to 16 residues. CDR1 is DFQATT, CDR2 SNEGSKA, per germline (reference sequence). In nucleotides, the CDR3 is TGCAGTGCTAGTTGGGGGGCAGGGGGTATTGGACAGCCCCAGCATTTT. It specifies CSASWGAGGIGQPQHF.